This TCR beta chain was sequenced for a study of blood T cell repertoires in COVID-19 (dated by TCRdb to between 2020 and 2021). In terms of the full investigation: Collaborator samples came from the United States, Italy and Spain and covered acute and convalescent phases of COVID-19. The material from the prospective study consisted of cDNA or gDNA derived from T cells, B-cell-depleted T cells, or PBMCs. Deeply sampled blood TCRbeta repertoires from subjects exposed to, actively infected with, or recovered from COVID-19 were included in the dataset. The repertoires were made available in a free public database intended to serve as a resource for research on the immune response to SARS-CoV-2. The samples were drawn from two sources: the first 160 participants of the ongoing ImmuneRACE study, and over 950 subjects contributed by 6 global collaborators. Nearly every sample came with metadata listing a de-identified subject ID, COVID-19 status, age in years and sex. Where HLA class I and class II types were available, the types were taken from metadata supplied by the sample provider, not from assay-based typing. The study at large found these results: The amount of clinical and demographic metadata varied by source and participant and was provided uncurated.

The immunoSEQ Assay, a bias-controlled multiplex PCR, was used to amplify TCRbeta CDR3 regions from genomic DNA. In the paper's pipeline: The number of nucleated cells in each sample was estimated from the amplification of reference gene primers within the assay. Sequence reads were collapsed and filtered to measure the absolute abundance of every unique TCRbeta CDR3 rearrangement. For each sample, productive Simpson clonality was calculated by taking the square root of Simpson's diversity index across productive rearrangements. TCRdb took this table from immuneACCESS and kept in-frame rearrangements with V and J called. Such tables lack part of the clones; where checked against another copy, unresolved V genes explain under half of the gap, and the rest is unexplained. The DNA gave D and trimming, while V, J and clone size come from that table. The sample table contains 250,000 to 300,000 clones; only one count was recorded for 70% to 90% of them. The ten largest clones add up to 6.6% of the sample.

Participants in the prospective study were enrolled through a virtual design, were aged roughly 18 to 95 years, and lived in approximately 24 United States geographic areas. In the prospective study, participants were assigned to cohorts based on the clinical history participants reported in a screening survey and a study questionnaire. Exposed participants were defined as having been in contact with someone with a PCR-confirmed or clinician-diagnosed COVID-19 case within 2 weeks of study entry. In the prospective study, mobile phlebotomists collected whole blood, serum and a nasopharyngeal or oropharyngeal swab from each participant. Additional blood draws and questionnaires over an approximately 2-month period could optionally be provided by prospective study participants. Prospective study blood samples were shipped either frozen or at room temperature before DNA extraction. Note on this clone: Its binding antigen is unknown. No base quality values were provided; no much bigger clone lies one nucleotide off.

Its CDR3 holds 12 amino acids, cysteine through phenylalanine. The kept DNA is CDR3 alone, 36 bases in frame from the first base. The trim is 3 bases for V and 7 bases for J, with a gap of 9 bases between the germline ends. Based on the germline V gene (reference sequence), the CDR1 and CDR2 sequences are SGHAT and FQDESV. The rearranged chain carries TRBV11-1 and TRBJ1-2, and perhaps TRBD1 as D gene, on 6 matching bases. The TCR sequence derives from a woman in her 50s who had been exposed to COVID-19. Sequencing used PBMCs or T cells enriched from blood (not recorded which). The sequence in DNA is TGTGCCAGCAGCTTCGCGGGGGCTGGCTACACCTTC. Its translation is CASSFAGAGYTF.